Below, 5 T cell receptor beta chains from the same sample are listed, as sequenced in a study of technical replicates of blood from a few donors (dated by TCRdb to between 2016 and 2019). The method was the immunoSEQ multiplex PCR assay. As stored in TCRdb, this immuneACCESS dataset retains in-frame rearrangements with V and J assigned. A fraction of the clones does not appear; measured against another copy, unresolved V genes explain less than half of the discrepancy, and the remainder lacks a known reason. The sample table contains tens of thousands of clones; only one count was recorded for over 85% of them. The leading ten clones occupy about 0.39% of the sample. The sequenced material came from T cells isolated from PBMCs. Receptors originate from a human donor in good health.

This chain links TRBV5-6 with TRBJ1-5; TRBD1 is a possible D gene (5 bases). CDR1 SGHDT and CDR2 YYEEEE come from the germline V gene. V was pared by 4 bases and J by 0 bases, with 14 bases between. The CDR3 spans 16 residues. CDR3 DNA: TGTGCCAGCAGCCGCTGGGTAGGGGTTAGCAATCAGCCCCAGCATTTT. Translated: CASSRWVGVSNQPQHF.

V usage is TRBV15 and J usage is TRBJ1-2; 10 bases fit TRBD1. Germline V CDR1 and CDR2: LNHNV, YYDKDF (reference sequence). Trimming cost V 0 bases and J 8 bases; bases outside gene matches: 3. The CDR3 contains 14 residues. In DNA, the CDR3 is TGTGCCACCAGCAGAGAGGGGACAGGGGACGGCTACACCTTC. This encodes CATSREGTGDGYTF.

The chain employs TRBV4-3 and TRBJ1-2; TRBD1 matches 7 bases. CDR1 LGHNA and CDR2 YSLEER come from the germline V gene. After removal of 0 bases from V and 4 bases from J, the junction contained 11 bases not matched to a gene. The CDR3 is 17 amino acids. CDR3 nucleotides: TGCGCCAGCAGCCAAGAACGGCAGGGGGTTAAGTTCTATGGCTACACCTTC. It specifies CASSQERQGVKFYGYTF.

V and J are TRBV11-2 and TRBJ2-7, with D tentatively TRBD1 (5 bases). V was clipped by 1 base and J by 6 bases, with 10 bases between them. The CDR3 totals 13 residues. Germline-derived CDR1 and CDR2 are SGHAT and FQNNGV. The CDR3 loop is CASSLGPTVEQYF. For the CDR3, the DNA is TGTGCCAGCAGCTTAGGTCCGACAGTCGAGCAGTACTTC.

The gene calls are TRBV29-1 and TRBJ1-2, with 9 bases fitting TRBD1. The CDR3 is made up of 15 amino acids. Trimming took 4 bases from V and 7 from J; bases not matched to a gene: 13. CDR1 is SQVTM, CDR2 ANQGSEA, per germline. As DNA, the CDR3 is TGCAGCGTTGCAGTACAGGGGGCGGTATTAGGTGGCTACACCTTC. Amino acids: CSVAVQGAVLGGYTF.